This TCR beta chain was captured in a study of shared clonotypes between healthy human individuals. Overall study: The cohort had two women and three men, ages 18 to 49.

This clone has only a few counts. Measured with immunoSEQ multiplex PCR; TCRdb has only the in-frame clones, and not every one. The data hold some 790,000 clones, with roughly two thirds observed a single time. Sequences were obtained from memory CD4+ T cells sorted from blood. Subset denoted: CD45RA-negative fraction. The sequence was collected from a woman aged 30 to 39 in good health.

The CDR3 protein is CASRHMWNEQFF. CDR3 nucleotides: TGTGCCAGCAGACACATGTGGAATGAGCAGTTCTTC. The chain is built from TRBV11-3 and TRBJ2-1; D ambiguous. Germline V lookup: CDR1 SGHNT, CDR2 YENEEA. The CDR3 spans 12 residues. Trimming shortened V by 6 bases and J by 7 bases, and 10 bases separated the two germline ends.